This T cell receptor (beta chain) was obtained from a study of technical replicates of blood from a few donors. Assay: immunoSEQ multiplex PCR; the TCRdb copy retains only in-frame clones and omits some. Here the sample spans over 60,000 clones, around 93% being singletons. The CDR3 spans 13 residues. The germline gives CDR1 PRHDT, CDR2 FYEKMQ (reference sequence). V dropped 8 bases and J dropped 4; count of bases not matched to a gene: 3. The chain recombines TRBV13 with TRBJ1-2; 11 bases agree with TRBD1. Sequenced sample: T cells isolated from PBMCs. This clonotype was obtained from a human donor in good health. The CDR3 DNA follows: TGTGCCAGCGGGACAGGGGGGTTCTATGGCTACACCTTC. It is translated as CASGTGGFYGYTF.